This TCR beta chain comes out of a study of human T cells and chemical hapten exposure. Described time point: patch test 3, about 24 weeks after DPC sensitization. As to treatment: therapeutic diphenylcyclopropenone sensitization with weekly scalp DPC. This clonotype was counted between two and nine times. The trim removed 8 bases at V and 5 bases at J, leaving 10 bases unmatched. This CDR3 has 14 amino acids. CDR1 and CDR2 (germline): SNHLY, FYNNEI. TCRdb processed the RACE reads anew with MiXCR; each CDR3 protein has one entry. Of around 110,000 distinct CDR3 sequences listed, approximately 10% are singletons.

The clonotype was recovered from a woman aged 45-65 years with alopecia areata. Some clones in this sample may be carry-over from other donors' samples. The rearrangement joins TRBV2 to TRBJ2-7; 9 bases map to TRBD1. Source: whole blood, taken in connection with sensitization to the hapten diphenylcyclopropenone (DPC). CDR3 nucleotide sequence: TGTGCCAGCGCCAGACCGGGACAGGGTGACGAGCAGTACTTC. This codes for CASARPGQGDEQYF.